A single TCR beta chain is shown here with its context. Its antigen is still unknown. This entry belongs to a study of STAT3 mutations in large granular lymphocyte leukemia. Study observations and caveats: Samples missed the first appearance of the clone. Sampling intervals varied between patients and samples. Every T-cell large granular lymphocyte leukemia patient had at least one immunodominant TCR beta clonotype.

CDR1 is MDHEN and CDR2 is SYDVKM in the germline V gene. The CDR3 has 15 amino acids. Trimming removed 3 bases from V and 7 bases from J, with 15 bases in between. Data came from immunoSEQ multiplex PCR; TCRdb stores just in-frame clones and leaves some out. The table includes approximately 9,800 clones, around 90% detected once. The chain is built from TRBV28 and TRBJ1-4; D is perhaps TRBD1 (5 bases). Sequences were obtained from peripheral blood mononuclear cells. The TCR originated in a man aged 55 to 70 with T-cell large granular lymphocyte leukemia. Some clones in this sample may be carry-over from other donors' samples. The CDR3 protein is CASSFGGTKPEKLFF. The CDR3 DNA reads TGTGCCAGCAGTTTTGGAGGGACCAAACCTGAAAAACTGTTTTTT.